Below, one T cell receptor beta chain is given with its context. As handled by the study authors: Nucleated cell counts were estimated from reference gene primer amplification. TCRdb's table, derived via immunoSEQ multiplex PCR, lists solely in-frame clones and lacks some. The V and J calls and the clone size are those of that table, but D and trimming were determined from the DNA. The data hold around 260,000 clones, with 86% observed a single time. This entry is derived from a study of blood T cell repertoires in COVID-19. Study as a whole: Both acute and convalescent COVID-19 samples were obtained from the United States, Italy and Spain. The analysed material was cDNA or gDNA that came from T cells, B-cell-depleted T cells, or PBMCs.

Sequencing used peripheral blood. The TCR comes from a woman aged 30 to 39 with active or convalescent COVID-19.

The DNA of the CDR3 is TGTGCCAGCAGCATGACAGGGCACACTGAAGCTTTCTTT. Its protein product is CASSMTGHTEAFF. This chain connects TRBV5-6 to TRBJ1-1; 7 bases are a match to TRBD1. V was clipped by 4 bases and J by 3 bases; unmatched bases: 3. The CDR3 length is 13 residues. Germline-derived CDR1 and CDR2 are SGHDT and YYEEEE.